Listed below are T cell receptor beta chains from one sample, sequenced in a study of blood T cell repertoires in COVID-19. Libraries were prepared by immunoSEQ multiplex PCR; TCRdb keeps only in-frame clonotypes and omits some of them. The sample has 200,000 to 250,000 clones, 80% seen once. Sequencing was carried out using peripheral blood. These receptors were taken from a woman in her sixties or seventies with acute or convalescent COVID-19. Each CDR3 is given with its conserved first and last residue.

V	J	length	CDR3
TRBV6-2/TRBV6-3	TRBJ2-7	15	CASSLLFGTRDEQYF
TRBV5-1	TRBJ2-1	16	CASSPLEGRSYNEQFF
TRBV7-6	TRBJ2-3	18	CASSLAYRGGGGTDTQYF
TRBV5-8	TRBJ2-5	15	CASSFLISGEETQYF
TRBV6-5	TRBJ2-3	15	CASRRGSGGADTQYF
TRBV19	TRBJ1-2	15	CASSIVRGANYGYTF
TRBV2	TRBJ2-5	13	CASKLQGAETQYF
TRBV13	TRBJ1-6	16	CASSLEVGQGYSPLHF
TRBV6-5	TRBJ2-7	14	CASTEPTTRYEQYF
TRBV7-2	TRBJ2-5	16	CASSLALGAPQETQYF
TRBV11-3	TRBJ2-3	17	CASSLGTSGAGTDTQYF
TRBV6-7	TRBJ1-4	16	CASSYSWAPPNEKLFF
TRBV7-8	TRBJ1-5	16	CASSLAHNRGGLPQHF
TRBV6-5	TRBJ1-5	14	CASTTTQGSQPQHF
TRBV29-1	TRBJ2-3	15	CSVATGGQSTDTQYF
TRBV24-1	TRBJ2-5	17	CATSGGLASRDKETQYF
TRBV6-5	TRBJ2-5	14	CASSYSSGQETQYF
TRBV30	TRBJ1-3	13	CAWSAQSGNTIYF
TRBV5-3	TRBJ1-1	13	CARSSDSLTEAFF
TRBV6-5	TRBJ1-6	15	CASSPGTGGRSPLHF
TRBV3-1/TRBV3-2	TRBJ1-5	13	CASSQNPSQPQHF
TRBV6-5	TRBJ2-1	13	CASRPGGGNEQFF
TRBV5-1	TRBJ2-7	15	CASSPGTGDIHEQYF
TRBV18	TRBJ2-5	15	CASSPFFGLEETQYF
TRBV4-2	TRBJ1-2	16	CASSPFAGTGENGYTF
TRBV5-8	TRBJ2-7	15	CASSKPGTGSYEQYF
TRBV10-1	TRBJ2-5	13	CASSMTVQETQYF
TRBV2	TRBJ1-1	13	CASGDGGNPEAFF
TRBV19	TRBJ2-2	15	CASKAGGPNTGELFF
TRBV15	TRBJ1-2	15	CATKLGLEINYGYTF
TRBV27	TRBJ2-1	14	CASSSGLVDNEQFF
TRBV7-9	TRBJ2-3	14	CASSLQVVADTQYF
TRBV5-4	TRBJ2-5	16	CASSLDGGVGLGTQYF
TRBV20-1	TRBJ1-1	10	CSARVEEAFF
TRBV5-5	TRBJ1-1	15	CASSLNYRERAEAFF
TRBV20-1	TRBJ2-5	11	CSGGGRETQYF
TRBV18	TRBJ1-4	13	CASSPPIREKLFF
TRBV14	TRBJ2-1	12	CASSQLHNQQFF
TRBV11-3	TRBJ2-1	13	CASSLGERNEQFF
TRBV5-1	TRBJ1-1	12	CASMRDGTEAFF
TRBV6-5	TRBJ1-5	14	CASRTGYSNQPQHF
TRBV9	TRBJ2-5	14	CASSVGQGKETQYF
TRBV19	TRBJ2-3	16	CASSIRTSGGTDTQYF
TRBV29-1	TRBJ1-1	16	CSVFNRLRNRNTEAFF
TRBV10-1	TRBJ2-5	15	CASSERTGGAETQYF